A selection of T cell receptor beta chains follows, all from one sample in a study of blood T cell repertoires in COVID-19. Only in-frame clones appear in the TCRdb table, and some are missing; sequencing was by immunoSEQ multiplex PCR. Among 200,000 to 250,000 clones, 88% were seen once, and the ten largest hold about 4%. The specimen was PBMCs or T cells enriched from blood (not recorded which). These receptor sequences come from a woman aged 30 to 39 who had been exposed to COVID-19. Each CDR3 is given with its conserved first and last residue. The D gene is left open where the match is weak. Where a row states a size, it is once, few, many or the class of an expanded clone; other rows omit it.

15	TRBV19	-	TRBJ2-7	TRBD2	TGTGCCAGTAGTACCCCGGGACTAGGGATCTACGAGCAGTACTTC	CASSTPGLGIYEQYF
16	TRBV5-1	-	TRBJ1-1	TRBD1	TGCGCCAGCAGCTTGGGACAGGGAAACATGAACACTGAAGCTTTCTTT	CASSLGQGNMNTEAFF
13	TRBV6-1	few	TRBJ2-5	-	TGTGCCAGCAGTGAAGAGACAGGCCAGGGCCAGTACTTC	CASSEETGQGQYF
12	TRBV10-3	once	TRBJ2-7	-	TGTGCCATCAGCGGGGGAGGCCCTAAAGAGTACTTC	CAISGGGPKEYF
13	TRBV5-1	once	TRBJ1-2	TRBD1	TGCGCCAGCAGCCTTGACAGGGACGTAGGCTACACCTTC	CASSLDRDVGYTF
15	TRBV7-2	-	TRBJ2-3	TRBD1	TGTGCCAGCAGCTTAGGGGGACAGGGGACGGATACGCAGTATTTT	CASSLGGQGTDTQYF
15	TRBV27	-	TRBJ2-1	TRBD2	TGTGCCAGCGCCAGGACTAGCGGGGCCTACAATGAGCAGTTCTTC	CASARTSGAYNEQFF
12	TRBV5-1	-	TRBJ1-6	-	TGCGCCAGCAGCCGAGGAAATTCACCCCTCCACTTT	CASSRGNSPLHF
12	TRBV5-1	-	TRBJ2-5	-	TGCGCCAGCAGCTTGGCCGGAGAGACCCAGTACTTC	CASSLAGETQYF
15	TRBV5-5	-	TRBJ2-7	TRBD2	TGTGCCAGCAGCCGGGGGGGTGGTAGCCCCTACGAGCAGTACTTC	CASSRGGGSPYEQYF
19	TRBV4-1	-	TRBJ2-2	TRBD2	TGCGCCAGCAGCCAGGCGGGAGGTGGACTAGCGGGAATTCACGGGGAGCTGTTTTTT	CASSQAGGGLAGIHGELFF
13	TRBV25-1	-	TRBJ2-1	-	TGTGCCAGCAGTGTAAGGCAGGGCGATGAGCAGTTCTTC	CASSVRQGDEQFF
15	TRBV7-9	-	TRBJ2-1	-	TGTGCCAGCAGCTCAATCAAGGGGCATATCAATGAGCAGTTCTTC	CASSSIKGHINEQFF
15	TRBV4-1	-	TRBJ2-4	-	TGCGCCAGCAGCCAAGCTTCTAACCAAAAAAACATTCAGTACTTC	CASSQASNQKNIQYF
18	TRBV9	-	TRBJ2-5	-	TGTGCCAGCAGCGCCGGCGGACAGGGAGGGAGCCCCCAAGAGACCCAGTACTTC	CASSAGGQGGSPQETQYF
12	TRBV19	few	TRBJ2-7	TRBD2	TGTGCCAGTGGGACTAGCAGCTACGAGCAGTACTTC	CASGTSSYEQYF
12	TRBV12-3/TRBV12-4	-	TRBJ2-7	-	TGTGCCAGCGGGAGGGGGTTACACGAGCAGTACTTC	CASGRGLHEQYF
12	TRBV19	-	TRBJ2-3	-	TGTGCCAGTAGTCATAGCACAGATACGCAGTATTTT	CASSHSTDTQYF
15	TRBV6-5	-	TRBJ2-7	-	TGTGCCAGCAGCTACCTTGATGGGCGGGACTACGAGCAGTACTTC	CASSYLDGRDYEQYF
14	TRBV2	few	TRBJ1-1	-	TGTGCCAGCAGTGTTCCCAGGGGAGCCACTGAAGCTTTCTTT	CASSVPRGATEAFF
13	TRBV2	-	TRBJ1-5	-	TGTGCCAGCCATTGGGGCTCGAATCAGCCCCAGCATTTT	CASHWGSNQPQHF
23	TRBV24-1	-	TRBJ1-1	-	-	CATSDLHSFGAGAARGRGTEAFF
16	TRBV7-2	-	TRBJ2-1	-	TGTGCCAGCAGCCCTGTTGTGAGGAGGGCGGACAATGAGCAGTTCTTC	CASSPVVRRADNEQFF
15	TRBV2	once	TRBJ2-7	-	TGTGCCAGCAGAAACCTTCGGGACACCCCTTACGAGCAGTACTTC	CASRNLRDTPYEQYF
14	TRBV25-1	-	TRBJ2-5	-	TGTGCCAGCAGTGAATACGTGACAGGAGAGACCCAGTACTTC	CASSEYVTGETQYF
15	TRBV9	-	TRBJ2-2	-	TGTGCCAGCAGCGTAGGAGGTGGGAACACCGGGGAGCTGTTTTTT	CASSVGGGNTGELFF
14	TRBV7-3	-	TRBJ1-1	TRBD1	TGTGCCAGCAGCCCGCAGGGGGGGAACACTGAAGCTTTCTTT	CASSPQGGNTEAFF
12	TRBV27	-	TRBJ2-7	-	TGTGCCAGCAGTTTCTCGGGTTACGAGCAGTACTTC	CASSFSGYEQYF
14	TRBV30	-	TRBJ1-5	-	TGTGCCTGGAGTCACCCGGGAGGCAATCAGCCCCAGCATTTT	CAWSHPGGNQPQHF
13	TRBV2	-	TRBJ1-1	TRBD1	TGTGCCAGCGGGGACAGGGTCAGGCCTGAAGCTTTCTTT	CASGDRVRPEAFF
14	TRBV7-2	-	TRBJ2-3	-	TGTGCCAGCAGCGAGGGCCTAGCTAAAGATACGCAGTATTTT	CASSEGLAKDTQYF
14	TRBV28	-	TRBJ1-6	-	TGTGCCAGCAGTTTAGGGCAGCGGGATTCACCCCTCCACTTT	CASSLGQRDSPLHF
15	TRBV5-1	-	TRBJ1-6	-	TGCGCCAGCAGCTTCTCAGGGGCCAGCAATTCACCCCTCCACTTT	CASSFSGASNSPLHF
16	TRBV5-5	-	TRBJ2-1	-	TGTGCCAGCAGCTCCAAGGTGGGAGGTGGAAACAATGAGCAGTTCTTC	CASSSKVGGGNNEQFF
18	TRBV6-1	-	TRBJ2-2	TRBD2	TGTGCCAGCAGCGAAATAAAAGCGGGAGTAGGATCCACCGGGGAGCTGTTTTTT	CASSEIKAGVGSTGELFF
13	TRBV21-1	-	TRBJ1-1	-	TGTGCCAGCAGCACGTCACAGGGAACTGAAGCTTTCTTT	CASSTSQGTEAFF
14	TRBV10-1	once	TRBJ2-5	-	TGCGCCAGCAGTGAACGGGGGGCCGGGGAGACCCAGTACTTC	CASSERGAGETQYF
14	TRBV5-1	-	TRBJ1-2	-	TGCGCCAGCAGCGGCACAGGGAGTGCGGGTGGCTACACCTTC	CASSGTGSAGGYTF
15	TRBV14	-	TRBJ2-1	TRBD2	TGTGCCAGCAGCCAACAGGCGGGAGTTTACAATGAGCAGTTCTTC	CASSQQAGVYNEQFF
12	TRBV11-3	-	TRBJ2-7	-	TGTGCCAGCAGCTTAGTCTCCGGCGAGCAGTACTTC	CASSLVSGEQYF
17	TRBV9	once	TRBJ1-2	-	TGTGCCAGCAGCGTAGAGAACAGGGTAGGGACTAACTATGGCTACACCTTC	CASSVENRVGTNYGYTF
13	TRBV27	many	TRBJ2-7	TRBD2	TGTGCCAGTAGGACTAGCGGGAGTATCGAGCAGTACTTC	CASRTSGSIEQYF
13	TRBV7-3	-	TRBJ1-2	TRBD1	TGTGCCAGCAGCTTACGACAGGGCTATGGCTACACCTTC	CASSLRQGYGYTF
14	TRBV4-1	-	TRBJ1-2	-	TGCGCCAGCAGCCAAGATACAGACAACTATGGCTACACCTTC	CASSQDTDNYGYTF
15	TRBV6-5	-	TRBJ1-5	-	TGTGCCAGCAGCGCCTTTACCCAAGGGGATGGAGCCCAGCATTTT	CASSAFTQGDGAQHF
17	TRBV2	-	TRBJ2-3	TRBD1	TGTGCCAGCAGTGGGGTCGCGACAGGGGGGTTTCAAGATACGCAGTATTTT	CASSGVATGGFQDTQYF
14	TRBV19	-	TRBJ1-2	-	TGTGCCAGTAGACGCAGGGGCGATTACTATGGCTACACCTTC	CASRRRGDYYGYTF
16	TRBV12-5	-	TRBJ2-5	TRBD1	TGTGCTAGTGGTTTGGTACTGGGACAGGGGGAAGAGACCCAGTACTTC	CASGLVLGQGEETQYF
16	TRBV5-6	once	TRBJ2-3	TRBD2	TGTGCCAGCAGCTTGTTTCCTAGCGGGTTTACAGATACGCAGTATTTT	CASSLFPSGFTDTQYF
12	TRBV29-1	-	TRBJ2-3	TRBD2	TGCAGCGTTGCGACTAGCACGGATACGCAGTATTTT	CSVATSTDTQYF
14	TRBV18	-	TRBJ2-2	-	TGTGCCAGCTCACCACGATCAGTAACCGGGGAGCTGTTTTTT	CASSPRSVTGELFF
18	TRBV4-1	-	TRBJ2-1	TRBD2	TGCGCCAGCAGCCAAGTTGCGACTAGCGGGAGTCTCCCCTACGAGCAGTTCTTC	CASSQVATSGSLPYEQFF
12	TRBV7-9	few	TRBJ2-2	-	TGTGCCAGCAGCTTGAGAACCGGGGAGCTGTTTTTT	CASSLRTGELFF
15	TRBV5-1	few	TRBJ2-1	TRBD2	TGCGCCAGCAGCTTTCGGCTAGCGGGAGGCAATGAGCAGTTCTTC	CASSFRLAGGNEQFF
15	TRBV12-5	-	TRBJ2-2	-	TGTGCTAGTGGTTTGGGGCAGGGAAGGGGCGGGGAGCTGTTTTTT	CASGLGQGRGGELFF
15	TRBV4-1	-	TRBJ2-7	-	TGCGCCAGCAGCCAAGAATGGGGGGAGGCCGACGAGCAGTACTTC	CASSQEWGEADEQYF
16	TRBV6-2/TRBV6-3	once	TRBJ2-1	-	TGTGCCAGCAGTTACGTGGGTGGCGGGACCTACAATGAGCAGTTCTTC	CASSYVGGGTYNEQFF